Listed below are T cell receptor beta chains from one sample, sequenced in a study of blood T cells in healthy people across ages. MiXCR, applied by TCRdb to the 5' RACE reads, yields one record per CDR3 protein. The repertoire includes 1.2 million to 1.5 million distinct CDR3 sequences, 45% to 70% of them detected once, and about 6.3% sits in the top ten. Sequencing was performed on blood. All receptors derive from a young man in good health. Both conserved end residues are part of each CDR3. The order of the fields is V gene, CDR3 protein.

v_gene: TRBV7-2
CDR3aa: CASSRQGTMSEQYF

v_gene: TRBV12-3/TRBV12-4
CDR3aa: CASSTTSGRGNEQFF

v_gene: TRBV11-3
CDR3aa: CASSFGLRGGSNEQYF

v_gene: TRBV3-1
CDR3aa: CASSQEGGRGETQYF

v_gene: TRBV2
CDR3aa: CARETGGGYTF

v_gene: TRBV27
CDR3aa: CASSLLTSGYNEQFF

v_gene: TRBV20-1
CDR3aa: CSAEDRSEKLFF

v_gene: TRBV20-1
CDR3aa: CSARDAKVGGNEVQYF

v_gene: TRBV27
CDR3aa: CASSPGQDHLGYTF

v_gene: TRBV3-1
CDR3aa: CASSQESTGHTF

v_gene: TRBV5-1
CDR3aa: CASSLATGNYEQYF

v_gene: TRBV15
CDR3aa: CATRAQADYGYTF

v_gene: TRBV10-3
CDR3aa: CAISESSPSYEQYF

v_gene: TRBV7-6
CDR3aa: CASSSGDHGYTF

v_gene: TRBV11-2
CDR3aa: CASSPRQSQTYEQYF

v_gene: TRBV7-8
CDR3aa: CASSSDLINEKLFF

v_gene: TRBV7-6
CDR3aa: CASSAWGSGRAYEQYF

v_gene: TRBV29-1
CDR3aa: CSVAGGTDRPQHF

v_gene: TRBV9
CDR3aa: CDSSAQGGARYGYTF

v_gene: TRBV5-1
CDR3aa: CASSVSNHRWSSYNEQFF

v_gene: TRBV5-1
CDR3aa: CASSLFRDLGTGELFF

v_gene: TRBV10-2
CDR3aa: CASTLRGQETQYF

v_gene: TRBV4-1
CDR3aa: CASSQADSRETQYF

v_gene: TRBV29-1
CDR3aa: CSVGLAGGAGELFF

v_gene: TRBV20-1
CDR3aa: CSARGSGRGYEQYF

v_gene: TRBV24-1
CDR3aa: CATSDTGTSGYNEQFF

v_gene: TRBV29-1
CDR3aa: CSVEPQVGTEAFF

v_gene: TRBV5-1
CDR3aa: CASSLTGSSYNEQFF

v_gene: TRBV11-2
CDR3aa: CASSLDPDRENMNTEAFF

v_gene: TRBV27
CDR3aa: CASSFSSQAEQYF

v_gene: TRBV5-8
CDR3aa: CASSLVWTPDGEQFF

v_gene: TRBV2
CDR3aa: CASSSSGGPSYEQYF

v_gene: TRBV4-1
CDR3aa: CASSQATPGTPANTGELFF

v_gene: TRBV5-1
CDR3aa: CASSFQDRDNEQFF

v_gene: TRBV7-2
CDR3aa: CASSLDYRDRLFF

v_gene: TRBV20-1
CDR3aa: CSARGDGSSYNSPLHF

v_gene: TRBV7-4
CDR3aa: CASSARQGTRLAEYNEQFF